This TCR beta chain was profiled in a study of radiation and T cells in renal cell carcinoma. In the study overall: Nephrectomy followed 15 Gy stereotactic body radiation by 4 weeks.

Time point: blood 2 weeks post-SBRT. Sample treatment: 15 Gy SBRT to primary tumor, nephrectomy 4 weeks later. The tumor was a clear cell renal cell carcinoma. Clones were read by immunoSEQ multiplex PCR, and TCRdb kept only the in-frame ones, dropping some. The sample records 120,000 or so clones, approximately 85% being singletons. This clonotype was obtained from a middle-aged man with renal cell carcinoma. The sample here was blood, taken from a patient whose treatment included radiotherapy and nephrectomy.

The chain's CDR3 is CASSLVVDSYNEQFF. DNA for the CDR3: TGTGCCAGCAGCTTAGTAGTGGACTCCTACAATGAGCAGTTCTTC. The chain recombines TRBV7-8 with TRBJ2-1; D unresolved. Germline CDR1 SGHVS, CDR2 FQNEAQ. V lost 1 base and J 0 bases, leaving 7 bases between the germline ends. This CDR3 spans 15 amino acids.